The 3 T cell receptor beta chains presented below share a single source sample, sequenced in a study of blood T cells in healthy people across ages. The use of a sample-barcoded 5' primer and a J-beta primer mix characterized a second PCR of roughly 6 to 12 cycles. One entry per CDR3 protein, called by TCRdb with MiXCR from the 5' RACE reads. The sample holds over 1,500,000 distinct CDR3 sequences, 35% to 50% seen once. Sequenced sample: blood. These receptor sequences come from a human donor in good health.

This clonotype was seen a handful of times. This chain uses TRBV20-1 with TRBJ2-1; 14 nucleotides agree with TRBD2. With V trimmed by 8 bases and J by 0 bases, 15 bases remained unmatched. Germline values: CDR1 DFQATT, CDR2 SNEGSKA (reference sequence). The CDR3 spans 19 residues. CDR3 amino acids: CSTKGLAGGKQSSYNEQFF. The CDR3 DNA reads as TGCAGTACTAAAGGACTAGCGGGGGGCAAACAAAGCTCCTACAATGAGCAGTTCTTC.

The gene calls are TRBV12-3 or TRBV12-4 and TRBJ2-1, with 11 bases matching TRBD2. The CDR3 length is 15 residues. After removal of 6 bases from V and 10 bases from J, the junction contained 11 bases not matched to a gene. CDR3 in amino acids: CASRPISGGAGEQFF. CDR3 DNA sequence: TGTGCCAGCAGACCCATTAGCGGGGGGGCGGGGGAGCAGTTCTTC.

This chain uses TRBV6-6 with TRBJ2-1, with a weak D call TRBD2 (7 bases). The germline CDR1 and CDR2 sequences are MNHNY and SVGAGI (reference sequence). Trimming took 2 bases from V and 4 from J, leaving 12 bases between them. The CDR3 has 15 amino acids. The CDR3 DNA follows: TGTGCCAGCAGTTACGAGGGGGGGTCTTACAATGAGCAGTTCTTC. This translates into CASSYEGGSYNEQFF.